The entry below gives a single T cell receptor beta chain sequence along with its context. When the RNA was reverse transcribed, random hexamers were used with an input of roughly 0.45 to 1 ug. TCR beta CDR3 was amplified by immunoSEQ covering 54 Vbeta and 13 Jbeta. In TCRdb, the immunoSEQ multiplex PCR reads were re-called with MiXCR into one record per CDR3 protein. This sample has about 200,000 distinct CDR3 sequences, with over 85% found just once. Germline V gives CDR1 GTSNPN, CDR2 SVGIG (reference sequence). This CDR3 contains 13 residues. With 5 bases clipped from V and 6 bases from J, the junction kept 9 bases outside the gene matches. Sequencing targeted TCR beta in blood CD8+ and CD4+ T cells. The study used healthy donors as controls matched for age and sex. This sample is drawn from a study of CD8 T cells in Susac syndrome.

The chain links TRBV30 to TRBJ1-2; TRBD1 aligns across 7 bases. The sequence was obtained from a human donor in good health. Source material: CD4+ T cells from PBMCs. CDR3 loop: CAWDPTGSHGYTF. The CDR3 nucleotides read TGTGCCTGGGACCCGACAGGGTCCCATGGCTACACCTTC. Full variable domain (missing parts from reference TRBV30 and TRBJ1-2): SQTIHQWPATLVQPVGSPLSLECTVEGTSNPNLYWYRQAAGRGLQLLFYSVGIGQISSEVPQNLSASRPQDRQFILSSKKLLLSDSGFYLCAWDPTGSHGYTFGSGTRLTVV.